This T cell receptor (beta chain) was found in a study of human T cells and chemical hapten exposure. This clonotype has at least ten counts. Sequencing started from total RNA isolated from unfractionated whole blood. One entry per CDR3 protein, called by TCRdb with MiXCR from the 5' RACE reads. Of 130,000 or so distinct CDR3 sequences listed, around 4% were seen once; the top ten hold around 1.5%. The CDR3 has 14 residues. Losses at the gene ends were 6 bases for V and 6 bases for J; bases not matched to a gene: 10. Looked up from germline, CDR1 is SNHLY and CDR2 is FYNNEI. This sequence originates from a female donor in good health. V usage is TRBV2 and J usage is TRBJ1-1; 7 bases fit TRBD1. The CDR3 nucleotides are TGTGCCAGCAGGGGTCTCAGGGGGAGAGCTGAAGCTTTCTTT. Its translation is CASRGLRGRAEAFF.